One sample yielded the 20 T cell receptor beta chains listed below, sequenced in a study of post-analysis software for immune sequencing data. These receptors lack a known antigen. Findings and limits, study-wide: Patients carried several TRBV segments more frequently than controls did, and TRBV5-6, TRBV5-1 and TRBV20-1 were among them.

Unique molecular identifiers were carried by the TCR beta cDNA libraries. TCRdb itself ran the PCR reads through MiXCR, one entry per CDR3 protein. This sample carries about 810,000 distinct CDR3 sequences, approximately 53% of them seen once, and the ten largest clones take about 4.5%. Sequencing was done on a sample of blood. Receptor source: a girl aged 5 to 17 with multiple sclerosis.

This clonotype was counted at least ten times. The chain carries TRBV29-1 and TRBJ2-3, with D perhaps TRBD1 (5 bases). The CDR3 consists of 12 residues. From germline, CDR1 is SQVTM and CDR2 ANQGSEA. With 3 bases removed from V and 2 bases from J, the gap between germline ends came to 6 bases. The CDR3 DNA reads as TGCAGCGTTGAGACAGACACAGATACGCAGTATTTT. As protein: CSVETDTDTQYF.

This clonotype came up a few times. The gene calls are TRBV20-1 and TRBJ1-1; perhaps TRBD1 as D (5 bases). Germline-derived CDR1 and CDR2 are DFQATT and SNEGSKA (reference sequence). Trimming removed 0 bases at V and 4 bases at J, with 6 bases between. The CDR3 totals 12 residues. The CDR3 DNA is TGCAGTGCTAGAGAAGGGGTCACTGAAGCTTTCTTT. As protein: CSAREGVTEAFF.

The rearrangement joins TRBV19 to TRBJ2-5; 8 nucleotides match TRBD1. Trimming cost V 6 bases and J 2 bases; bases outside gene matches: 8. The V gene's germline CDR1 is LNHDA and CDR2 SQIVND (reference sequence). This CDR3 contains 15 residues. CDR3 nucleotides: TGTGCCAGTAGCCCCGGTGACAGGGGACAAGAGACCCAGTACTTC. Translated: CASSPGDRGQETQYF.

The table lists this clonotype with many counts. CDR3 in amino acids: CASSLGRNYGYTF. DNA for the CDR3: TGTGCCAGCAGTTTAGGACGGAACTATGGCTACACCTTC. The rearrangement links TRBV12-3 or TRBV12-4 to TRBJ1-2, with no clear D. V was cut by 1 base and J by 2 bases, with 5 bases left in between. This CDR3 is built from 13 residues.

The chain combines TRBV29-1 with TRBJ2-5; the D is unclear. The J call may be wrong; the DNA end is better matched by TRBJ2-7. CDR3 length: 14 residues. Germline CDR1 reads SQVTM; CDR2 reads ANQGSEA. CDR3 nucleotide sequence: TGCAGCGTTGCCTACAGCAGGAGAACAGTCGAGCAGTACTTC. Its protein is CSVAYSRRTVEQYF.

This clonotype was seen a few times. This rearrangement joins TRBV12-3 or TRBV12-4 to TRBJ2-4; D is undetermined. V lost 6 bases, J lost 4 bases, and 16 bases lay in between. The CDR3 is 15 amino acids. The CDR3 bases are TGTGCCAGCAGAGGAAGGACCCTAGGGAAAAACATTCAGTACTTC. Amino acids: CASRGRTLGKNIQYF.

V is TRBV29-1 and J is TRBJ2-7; D possibly corresponds to TRBD2 (5 bases). The DNA end favors TRBJ2-5, so the J call may be wrong. The CDR3 is made up of 14 amino acids. CDR1 and CDR2 from the germline V gene are SQVTM and ANQGSEA. The CDR3 DNA reads as TGCAGCGTTGAAAGGGCCAGAGGAGGAAAGACCCAGTACTTC. This encodes CSVERARGGKTQYF.

V gene TRBV27 combines with J gene TRBJ1-1; 7 nucleotides agree with TRBD1. J lost 6 bases, V lost 5 bases, and 9 bases had no gene match. This CDR3 has 14 amino acids. Germline loops: CDR1 MNHEY, CDR2 SMNVEV (reference sequence). CDR3 sequence (DNA): TGTGCCAGCAGTCCCTGGGGGGACAGCCCTGAAGCTTTCTTT. This gives the protein CASSPWGDSPEAFF.

This clonotype was seen a handful of times. This chain connects TRBV7-6 to TRBJ2-5, with 7 bases fitting TRBD1. Unmatched junction bases numbered 14, after V lost 5 bases and J lost 5 bases. Germline lookup yields CDR1 SGHVS and CDR2 FNYEAQ. This CDR3 region has 16 residues. The CDR3 DNA reads TGTGCCAGCAGCGTCCTTCGGGACAGAAGAGCCGAGACCCAGTACTTC. Its translation: CASSVLRDRRAETQYF.

The CDR3 loop is CATSDLGDNYNEQYF. CDR3 nucleotide sequence: TGTGCCACCAGTGATTTAGGGGACAACTACAATGAGCAGTACTTC. V is TRBV24-1 and J is TRBJ2-5; the D gene is possibly TRBD1 (6 bases). The CDR3 runs 15 residues. Germline loops: CDR1 KGHDR, CDR2 SFDVKD. The V end was cut by 1 base, the J end by 11 bases, with 19 bases between.

This clonotype was picked up a small number of times. This chain joins TRBV7-2 and TRBJ2-7, with TRBD1 identical over 8 bases. V dropped 5 bases and J dropped 4; count of bases not matched to a gene: 4. The germline gives CDR1 SGHTA, CDR2 FQGNSA. The CDR3 loop spans 13 amino acids. CDR3 protein: CASSRTGNYEQYF. CDR3 DNA: TGTGCCAGCAGCCGGACAGGGAATTACGAGCAGTACTTC.

This clonotype was seen a few times. The rearrangement links TRBV27 to TRBJ1-1; D ambiguous. Deletions cut 8 bases from V and 4 bases from J, with 11 bases between. This CDR3 comprises 12 residues. Germline V lookup: CDR1 MNHEY, CDR2 SMNVEV (reference sequence). The CDR3 reads CASGSLRTEAFF. The CDR3 DNA sequence: TGTGCCAGCGGTAGCTTGCGCACTGAAGCTTTCTTT.

This clonotype was observed a few times. The rearrangement links TRBV29-1 to TRBJ1-2; TRBD1 agrees at 10 bases. V shed 6 bases and J 3 bases; nucleotides not matched to a gene: 4. The V gene's germline CDR1 is SQVTM and CDR2 ANQGSEA. The CDR3 spans 13 residues. DNA of the CDR3: TGCAGCGTCCGGGACAGGGGCTACTATGGCTACACCTTC. As protein: CSVRDRGYYGYTF.

The CDR3 loop is CSVGDRGQETQYF. The CDR3 bases are TGCAGCGTGGGGGACAGGGGGCAGGAGACCCAGTACTTC. This chain uses TRBV29-1 with TRBJ2-5; 12 nucleotides line up with TRBD1. The CDR3 sequence is 13 residues long. CDR1 and CDR2 (germline): SQVTM, ANQGSEA. J was trimmed by 5 bases and V by 6 bases; bases with no gene match: 4. The entire variable domain, with the rest obtained from reference TRBV29-1 and TRBJ2-5, is as follows: SAVISQKPSRDICQRGTSLTIQCQVDSQVTMMFWYRQQPGQSLTLIATANQGSEATYESGFVIDKFPISRPNLTFSTLTVSNMSPEDSSIYLCSVGDRGQETQYFGPGTRLLVL.

The chain is built from TRBV7-9 and TRBJ1-1; 7 nucleotides line up with TRBD1. Germline V CDR1 and CDR2: SEHNR, FQNEAQ (reference sequence). The CDR3 has 15 residues. The ends lost 5 bases at V and 1 base at J; junction bases unmatched: 7. DNA for the CDR3: TGTGCCAGCAGCGGCATGGGACAGCCGAACACTGAAGCTTTCTTT. This codes for CASSGMGQPNTEAFF.

The chain carries TRBV4-1 and TRBJ2-5; no reliable D call. CDR1 is MGHRA, CDR2 YSYEKL, per germline. V was cut by 0 bases and J by 4 bases, with 12 bases left in between. The CDR3 length is 15 residues. In DNA form, the CDR3 reads TGCGCCAGCAGCCAAGATCTCCAGCGAGGAGAGACCCAGTACTTC. Translating it yields CASSQDLQRGETQYF.

This clonotype was seen more than once but under ten times. The rearrangement uses TRBV6-5 and TRBJ2-1; tentatively, D is TRBD2 (6 bases). Trimming took 5 bases from V and 6 from J, leaving 11 bases between them. The CDR3 length is 13 residues. Germline V gene sequence: CDR1 MNHEY, CDR2 SVGAGI. CDR3 sequence reads: CASSPGLFNEQFF. The CDR3 DNA is TGTGCCAGCAGTCCGGGACTCTTCAATGAGCAGTTCTTC.

This rearrangement joins TRBV7-2 to TRBJ2-1, with 11 bases identical to TRBD2. CDR1 is SGHTA, CDR2 FQGNSA, per germline. J gave up 10 bases and V 1 base, and 15 bases lay outside the gene matches. The CDR3 is 18 residues long. The CDR3 DNA sequence: TGTGCCAGCAGCTTAGGGGTGGGACTAGCGGACCCACGGAAGGAGCAGTTCTTC. Translated: CASSLGVGLADPRKEQFF.

This clonotype came up once. The CDR3 spells CASSWVRVGETQYF. CDR3 nucleotides: TGTGCCAGCAGCTGGGTTAGGGTTGGGGAGACCCAGTACTTC. The V call is TRBV5-6, the J call TRBJ2-5, with D unresolved. This CDR3 is 14 amino acids long. V gave up 3 bases and J gave up 5 bases, with 14 bases separating them. Germline lookup yields CDR1 SGHDT and CDR2 YYEEEE.

The chain is built from TRBV5-1 and TRBJ2-2; D may be TRBD1 (6 bases). The germline V gene has CDR1 SGHRS and CDR2 YFSETQ. The CDR3 totals 14 residues. Deletions cut 0 bases from V and 3 bases from J, with 6 bases between. CDR3 protein: CASSLGGHTGELFF. DNA of the CDR3: TGCGCCAGCAGCTTGGGGGGGCACACCGGGGAGCTGTTTTTT.